These T cell receptor beta chains were read from a single sample in a study of blood T cell repertoires in COVID-19. Only in-frame clones appear in the TCRdb table, and some are missing; sequencing was by immunoSEQ multiplex PCR. The table lists 120,000 to 150,000 clones, about 80% of them singletons. The sample comprised peripheral blood. The receptors were gathered from a human donor in a cohort sampled during active COVID-19. CDR3s include the opening cysteine and the closing phenylalanine or tryptophan. D genes are given only for firm matches. Rows give clone size only sometimes, using once, few, many, or a class for an expanded clone.

D	J	V	size	DNA	CDR3
.	TRBJ2-7	TRBV6-6	.	TGTGCCAGCAGACTAAACGGCGAGCAGTACTTC	CASRLNGEQYF
.	TRBJ1-3	TRBV9	.	TGTGCCAGCAGCGTATCGGTCCTCCGCTCTGGAAACACCATATATTTT	CASSVSVLRSGNTIYF
TRBD1	TRBJ2-1	TRBV14	.	TGTGCCAGCAGCCACCCCCAAGGCAGGGGGTACAATGAGCAGTTCTTC	CASSHPQGRGYNEQFF
.	TRBJ1-1	TRBV15	.	TGTGCCACCAGCAGAGATCGGTGGGGGGATGGCACTGAAGCTTTCTTT	CATSRDRWGDGTEAFF
.	TRBJ1-6	TRBV5-6	once	TGTGCCAGCAGCTTAATTGTGGTTCGGGATTCACCCCTCCACTTT	CASSLIVVRDSPLHF
.	TRBJ1-5	TRBV6-5	.	TGTGCCAGCGGGCACGGACTCGCAGAGGCCCAGCATTTT	CASGHGLAEAQHF
.	TRBJ2-7	TRBV29-1	.	TGCAGCGTTGTTCCGGCGGGCTCTTCCTACGAGCAGTACTTC	CSVVPAGSSYEQYF
TRBD1	TRBJ1-1	TRBV20-1	.	TGCAGTGCTAGTCATAGGGGACAGGGGTTCACTGAAGCTTTCTTT	CSASHRGQGFTEAFF
.	TRBJ2-3	TRBV3-1/TRBV3-2	.	TGTGCCAGCAGCCCCGGAGCTCCTTTACCGGATACGCAGTATTTT	CASSPGAPLPDTQYF
TRBD1	TRBJ1-2	TRBV4-2	.	TGTGCCAGCAGTCGCGCAGGGGGTTTGAACTATGGCTACACCTTC	CASSRAGGLNYGYTF
.	TRBJ2-6	TRBV3-1/TRBV3-2	.	TGTGCCAGCAGCCCGAGGGAGGCCGGGGCCAACGTCCTGACTTTC	CASSPREAGANVLTF
.	TRBJ1-4	TRBV2	.	TGTGCCGGAGGAGGGGCTACGCATAATGAAAAACTGTTTTTT	CAGGGATHNEKLFF
.	TRBJ2-1	TRBV7-9	.	TGTGCCAGCAGCTTAGACTTCAATGAGCAGTTCTTC	CASSLDFNEQFF
TRBD1	TRBJ2-5	TRBV19	.	TGTGCCAGTAGCCCGGGACAGGGGGTAGAGACCCAGTACTTC	CASSPGQGVETQYF
.	TRBJ1-1	TRBV27	.	TGTGCCAGCAGTTGGGGCAGGGGGAACACTGAAGCTTTCTTT	CASSWGRGNTEAFF
.	TRBJ2-1	TRBV29-1	.	TGCAGCGTTGAAGAGGGAACGGGGAGCTCCTACAATGAGCAGTTCTTC	CSVEEGTGSSYNEQFF
.	TRBJ1-3	TRBV27	.	TGTGCCAGCAGCCGATGGGGAGGGGCGGTGGGAAACACCATATATTTT	CASSRWGGAVGNTIYF
TRBD1	TRBJ1-1	TRBV12-3/TRBV12-4	.	TGTGCCAGCAGCGACAGGGCTGAAGCTTTCTTT	CASSDRAEAFF
.	TRBJ2-5	TRBV15	few	TGTGCCACCAGCAGAGATCACGGCCAAGAGACCCAGTACTTC	CATSRDHGQETQYF
.	TRBJ2-1	TRBV7-2	.	TGTGCCAGCAGCCTATCCGGTAGCTCCTACAATGAGCAGTTCTTC	CASSLSGSSYNEQFF
TRBD1	TRBJ1-2	TRBV6-1	once	TGTGCCAGCAGTGAAGGGGGACAGCCCTATGGCTACACCTTC	CASSEGGQPYGYTF
.	TRBJ2-6	TRBV21-1	.	TGTGCCAGCAGCAAAGGATTCTATGGGGCGGGGCCCCCTGGGGCCAACGTCCTGACTTTC	CASSKGFYGAGPPGANVLTF
.	TRBJ1-5	TRBV7-2	.	TGTGCCAGCAGCTTGATCAGGAGCAATCAGCCCCAGCATTTT	CASSLIRSNQPQHF
TRBD1	TRBJ1-2	TRBV10-3	.	TGTGCCATCAGTCCCTCGGACAGGGGCTATGGCTACACCTTC	CAISPSDRGYGYTF
TRBD2	TRBJ2-3	TRBV19	.	TGTGCCAGTAGGGCTAGCGGGGGTATTGCTACGCAGTATTTT	CASRASGGIATQYF
TRBD1	TRBJ1-2	TRBV5-8	.	TGTGCCAGCAGGAGGGGACAGGGGAAAGGCTACACCTTC	CASRRGQGKGYTF
TRBD2	TRBJ2-3	TRBV20-1	once	TGCAGTGCTAGTCGGGAGGCCGGGACAGATACGCAGTATTTT	CSASREAGTDTQYF
TRBD1	TRBJ2-7	TRBV25-1	.	TGTGCCAGCAGTGAATCACAGGGGGACTCCTACGAGCAGTACTTC	CASSESQGDSYEQYF
.	TRBJ1-6	TRBV6-6	.	TGTGCCAGCAGTCCGCTCACCAAACAACTATATAATTCACCCCTCCACTTT	CASSPLTKQLYNSPLHF